This is a list of T cell receptor beta chains from one sample in a study of cytotoxic CD8 clonotypes in ibrutinib-treated CLL. Assay: immunoSEQ multiplex PCR; the TCRdb copy retains only in-frame clones and omits some. This sample yields roughly 250,000 clones, of which 70% are seen a single time; approximately 15% belongs to the top ten. The sample was PBMCs, taken after 24 months of ibrutinib treatment. The source is a human donor with chronic lymphocytic leukemia. Each CDR3 is given with its conserved first and last residue. Each record gives: clone size, V gene, J gene, D gene, CDR3 protein, CDR3 DNA. A D gene is named only where the DNA matches it firmly. Expanded clones get a size class; other rows say once, few or many, or leave the size out.

>once|TRBV28|TRBJ1-4|NA
CASSLPKPIPLINEKLFF
TGTGCCAGCAGTCTCCCGAAGCCTATACCCTTAATAAATGAAAAACTGTTTTTT
>once|TRBV27|TRBJ1-1|NA
CASKTGQNTEAFF
TGTGCCAGCAAAACGGGACAGAACACTGAAGCTTTCTTT
>few|TRBV15|TRBJ2-2|NA
CATSRAATGELFF
TGTGCCACCAGCAGGGCAGCCACCGGGGAGCTGTTTTTT
>NA|TRBV19|TRBJ2-5|TRBD2
CASSYLAGIEETQYF
TGTGCCAGTAGTTATCTAGCGGGAATTGAAGAGACCCAGTACTTC
>NA|TRBV9|TRBJ2-7|TRBD2
CASSVDLRELGEQYF
TGTGCCAGCAGCGTAGATCTGCGGGAGTTGGGCGAGCAGTACTTC
>NA|TRBV16|TRBJ2-2|NA
CASSHLDKNGELFF
TGTGCCAGCAGCCATCTCGACAAAAACGGGGAGCTGTTTTTT
>NA|TRBV7-9|TRBJ1-1|TRBD1
CASSDRDRVNEAFF
TGTGCCAGCAGCGACCGGGACAGGGTTAATGAAGCTTTCTTT
>NA|TRBV5-1|TRBJ1-4|NA
CASSFTGRDNEKLFF
TGCGCCAGCAGCTTCACAGGACGGGATAATGAAAAACTGTTTTTT
>NA|TRBV30|TRBJ1-5|TRBD1
CASRTGKGSQHF
TGTGCCTCACGGACAGGGAAAGGGTCCCAGCATTTT
>few|TRBV2|TRBJ1-5|NA
CASRENMGNQPQHF
TGTGCCAGCAGGGAAAACATGGGAAATCAGCCCCAGCATTTT
>NA|TRBV9|TRBJ2-3|NA
CASSVRGHTQYF
TGTGCCAGCAGCGTCCGGGGACATACGCAGTATTTT
>NA|TRBV4-2|TRBJ2-3|NA
CASSQDSSWDTQYF
TGTGCCAGCAGCCAAGATTCTAGTTGGGATACGCAGTATTTT
>few|TRBV5-4|TRBJ2-7|TRBD1
CASSLNRGYEQYF
TGTGCCAGCAGCTTGAACAGGGGCTACGAGCAGTACTTC
>once|TRBV6-5|TRBJ2-5|NA
CASSWAERETQYF
TGTGCCAGCAGTTGGGCCGAGAGGGAGACCCAGTACTTC
>NA|TRBV28|TRBJ1-2|TRBD1
CATPDRGGYGYTF
TGTGCCACCCCGGACAGGGGAGGCTATGGCTACACCTTC
>NA|TRBV27|TRBJ1-5|TRBD1
CASSPGQANQPQHF
TGTGCCAGCAGCCCCGGACAGGCAAATCAGCCCCAGCATTTT
>NA|TRBV7-2|TRBJ2-3|NA
CASSPGLITDTQYF
TGTGCCAGCAGCCCGGGACTGATCACAGATACGCAGTATTTT
>once|TRBV19|TRBJ1-1|NA
CASSRYSANTEAFF
TGTGCCAGTAGTCGGTATAGCGCGAACACTGAAGCTTTCTTT
>NA|TRBV28|TRBJ1-1|NA
CASYYHGLNTEAFF
TGTGCCAGCTATTACCACGGGCTGAACACTGAAGCTTTCTTT
>few|TRBV4-2|TRBJ1-5|NA
CASSQRWDQPQHF
TGTGCCAGCAGCCAAAGGTGGGATCAGCCCCAGCATTTT
>NA|TRBV9|TRBJ2-2|NA
CASSSRSKEELFF
TGTGCCAGCAGCTCCCGGTCGAAGGAGGAGCTGTTTTTT
>NA|TRBV7-9|TRBJ1-4|NA
CASSSSTEKLFF
TGTGCCAGCAGCTCTTCCACCGAAAAACTGTTTTTT
>NA|TRBV7-8|TRBJ2-7|NA
CASSFPRHYSYEQYF
TGTGCCAGCAGCTTCCCGAGACATTACTCCTACGAGCAGTACTTC
>NA|TRBV6-4|TRBJ2-7|TRBD2
CASSLARVTSHSYEQYF
TGTGCCAGCAGTTTAGCCCGGGTGACTAGCCACTCCTACGAGCAGTACTTC
>NA|TRBV27|TRBJ2-3|NA
CASSQVTGSGTQYF
TGTGCCAGCAGTCAAGTTACAGGGTCCGGTACGCAGTATTTT
>NA|TRBV28|TRBJ2-7|NA
CASSSGEQYF
TGTGCCAGCAGTTCCGGGGAGCAGTACTTC
>NA|TRBV27|TRBJ2-1|NA
CASSYLVDNEQFF
TGTGCCAGCAGTTATCTAGTCGACAATGAGCAGTTCTTC
>NA|TRBV30|TRBJ2-7|NA
CASGVNSYEQYF
TGTGCCTCCGGGGTAAACTCCTACGAGCAGTACTTC
>NA|TRBV27|TRBJ2-6|NA
CASSWRGSGANVLTF
TGTGCCAGCAGTTGGAGGGGTAGTGGGGCCAACGTCCTGACTTTC
>NA|TRBV4-1|TRBJ2-7|NA
CASSQDYGRRFYEQYF
TGCGCCAGCAGCCAAGATTATGGACGGAGATTCTACGAGCAGTACTTC
>few|TRBV7-9|TRBJ2-1|NA
CASSSLDRSSYNEQFF
TGTGCCAGCAGCTCATTGGACCGAAGCTCCTACAATGAGCAGTTCTTC
>NA|TRBV9|TRBJ1-1|NA
CASSDTGIPNTEAFF
TGTGCCAGCAGCGACACAGGGATCCCGAACACTGAAGCTTTCTTT
>once|TRBV28|TRBJ2-7|TRBD1
CASSDRGADEQYF
TGTGCCAGCAGCGACAGGGGGGCCGACGAGCAGTACTTC
>few|TRBV27|TRBJ2-3|NA
CASSSTPPGRAPHPSDTQYF
TGTGCCAGCAGTTCGACCCCTCCTGGGCGGGCACCCCACCCCTCAGATACGCAGTATTTT
>NA|TRBV29-1|TRBJ1-1|NA
CSVEVAGSNTEAFF
TGCAGCGTTGAAGTGGCAGGTTCGAACACTGAAGCTTTCTTT
>NA|TRBV6-5|TRBJ1-1|TRBD1
CASSYVGDRTEAFF
TGTGCCAGCAGTTACGTTGGGGACAGAACTGAAGCTTTCTTT
>few|TRBV28|TRBJ1-3|NA
CASRTQGGNTIYF
TGTGCCAGCAGGACGCAGGGAGGAAACACCATATATTTT